Following are 25 T cell receptor beta chains from one sample sequenced in a study of T cell responses to AZD1222 COVID-19 vaccine. Measured with immunoSEQ multiplex PCR; TCRdb has only the in-frame clones, and not every one. This table has 150,000 to 200,000 clones, 92% appearing once. The sequences come from peripheral blood, collected on day 0 of AZD1222 vaccination. The receptors stem from an adult in good health.

The chain uses TRBV21-1 and TRBJ1-5; TRBD1, the table's D call, was not compared with the DNA. TRBV21-1 is flagged as a pseudogene. The CDR3 loop spans 14 amino acids. This CDR3 reads CAPTTGALNQPQHF. The DNA for the CDR3 is TGTGCCCCCACAACAGGGGCACTCAATCAGCCCCAGCATTTT.

V is TRBV7-2 and J is TRBJ1-5; the D gene is possibly TRBD1 (5 bases). Trimming shortened V by 6 bases and J by 2 bases, and 17 bases separated the two germline ends. The CDR3 is 16 amino acids. Germline V lookup: CDR1 SGHTA, CDR2 FQGNSA. DNA of the CDR3: TGTGCCAGCAGACCGCCGGGGGTGAGAGGCAATCAGCCCCAGCATTTT. It is translated as CASRPPGVRGNQPQHF.

The J gene is TRBJ2-4, the V gene TRBV5-8; 13 bases are a match to TRBD2. Germline V gene lookup returns CDR1 SGHTS and CDR2 YDEGEE. The CDR3 is made up of 18 amino acids. The trim removed 5 bases at V and 3 bases at J, leaving 11 bases unmatched. CDR3 in amino acids: CASRRTSGGARVKNIQYF. The CDR3 nucleotides are TGTGCCAGCAGACGTACTAGCGGGGGGGCCAGGGTCAAAAACATTCAGTACTTC.

The chain has TRBV10-3 and TRBJ1-5; D call uncertain. CDR1 and CDR2 (germline): ENHRY, SYGVKD. The CDR3 contains 15 residues. The ends were cut back, 5 bases at V and 5 bases at J, with 16 bases in the middle. The CDR3 here is CAISNSWGEDQPQHF. In DNA form, the CDR3 reads TGTGCCATCAGTAACAGTTGGGGTGAGGATCAGCCCCAGCATTTT.

V usage is TRBV25-1 and J usage is TRBJ1-1; D possibly corresponds to TRBD1 (5 bases). V was trimmed by 3 bases and J by 12 bases, leaving 17 bases between them. CDR1 and CDR2 (germline): MGHDK, SYGVNS. This CDR3 contains 13 residues. As DNA, the CDR3 is TGTGCCAGCAGTGATTCCACGGGCAGGGCGACTTTCTTT. This sequence encodes CASSDSTGRATFF.

J is TRBJ1-1 and V is TRBV19, with no clear D. V lost 3 bases and J lost 4, with 15 bases in between. The CDR3 spans 15 residues. Germline values: CDR1 LNHDA, CDR2 SQIVND (reference sequence). CDR3 DNA: TGTGCCAGTAGTATCGGTTGGGTAGTCCCCACTGAAGCTTTCTTT. Translating it yields CASSIGWVVPTEAFF.

In its sample, this clone was seen once. This rearrangement joins TRBV10-3 to TRBJ1-1; D remains ambiguous. V was pared by 3 bases and J by 3 bases, with 11 bases between. Germline lookup yields CDR1 ENHRY and CDR2 SYGVKD. The CDR3 runs to 14 residues. The CDR3 nucleotides are TGTGCCATCAGTGAAAGAGACACCTACACTGAAGCTTTCTTT. Translated: CAISERDTYTEAFF.

The V call is TRBV7-9, the J call TRBJ1-2; 7 nucleotides agree with TRBD1. The V and J ends lost 5 bases and 4 bases, in that order; junction bases with no gene match: 10. Germline V gene data show CDR1 as SEHNR and CDR2 as FQNEAQ (reference sequence). The CDR3 covers 15 residues. CDR3 in DNA: TGTGCCAGCAGCGGGACAGCCACTCCTATCTATGGCTACACCTTC. Translating gives CASSGTATPIYGYTF.

The chain is built from TRBV2 and TRBJ1-4, with D unclear. This CDR3 contains 14 residues. Trimming cost V 3 bases and J 6 bases, with 11 bases left between them. Per germline, CDR1 SNHLY and CDR2 FYNNEI. CDR3 DNA sequence: TGTGCCAGCAGTGATTCCTCCCAGTATGAAAAACTGTTTTTT. The encoded protein is CASSDSSQYEKLFF.

The chain couples TRBV6-1 to TRBJ1-5; 7 bases match TRBD1. Germline CDR1 is MNHNS and CDR2 is SASEGT. The CDR3 covers 13 residues. The V gene end was trimmed by 3 bases and the J gene end by 6 bases; junction bases not matched to a gene: 2. Here the CDR3 DNA reads TGTGCCAGCAGTGACGACAGGGCTCAGCCCCAGCATTTT. Its translation is CASSDDRAQPQHF.

This clone was counted a single time. V gene TRBV7-9 combines with J gene TRBJ2-5; D is perhaps TRBD1 (5 bases). V gave up 3 bases and J gave up 2 bases, with 7 bases separating them. CDR1 SEHNR and CDR2 FQNEAQ come from the germline V gene (reference sequence). CDR3 length equals 13 residues. The CDR3 here is CASSLTVQETQYF. The DNA of the CDR3 is TGTGCCAGCAGCTTGACAGTTCAAGAGACCCAGTACTTC.

The rearrangement joins TRBV28 to TRBJ1-5; 12 nucleotides line up with TRBD1. The trim removed 10 bases at V and 6 bases at J, leaving 7 bases unmatched. This CDR3 is built from 14 residues. From germline, CDR1 is MDHEN and CDR2 SYDVKM. The CDR3 nucleotides read TGTGCCACGCACCTGGGACAGGGGGCTCAGCCCCAGCATTTT. This codes for CATHLGQGAQPQHF.

The chain recombines TRBV27 with TRBJ2-7; TRBD1 or TRBD2 may be the D gene (5 bases each). CDR3 length equals 12 residues. Trimming shortened V by 5 bases and J by 4 bases, and 9 bases separated the two germline ends. Per the germline V gene, CDR1 is MNHEY and CDR2 is SMNVEV (reference sequence). The CDR3 loop is CASSPGTYEQYF. The CDR3 coding sequence is TGTGCCAGCAGTCCTGGGACGTACGAGCAGTACTTC.

The chain recombines TRBV5-1 with TRBJ1-2; TRBD1 matches at 12 bases. The junction had 14 bases not matched to a gene; V was cut back by 8 bases and J by 6 bases. This CDR3 has 16 amino acids. Germline loops: CDR1 SGHRS, CDR2 YFSETQ. CDR3 sequence reads: CASTHDAGTGGDGYTF. The CDR3, as DNA: TGCGCCAGTACCCATGATGCCGGGACAGGGGGCGATGGCTACACCTTC.

The V gene is TRBV5-6, the J gene TRBJ2-3; D gene uncertain. V was shortened by 4 bases and J by 3 bases, with 21 bases between the two germline ends. This CDR3 contains 17 residues. Germline V gene data show CDR1 as SGHDT and CDR2 as YYEEEE. CDR3 DNA: TGTGCCAGCAGCCCCCTCGAGAGGCAGGTTGGAACAGATACGCAGTATTTT. Translation gives CASSPLERQVGTDTQYF.

Only a few counts were recorded for this clone. This chain links TRBV6-2 or TRBV6-3 with TRBJ1-1; D is unresolved. Trimming left V 6 bases short and J 3 bases short, with 8 bases between. Looked up from germline, CDR1 is MNHEY and CDR2 is SVGEGT. This CDR3 is built from 12 residues. The CDR3 loop reads CASSLTYTEAFF. In DNA, the CDR3 is TGTGCCAGCAGCCTTACATACACTGAAGCTTTCTTT.

The V call is TRBV2, the J call TRBJ1-1; D might be TRBD1 (6 bases). Germline lookup yields CDR1 SNHLY and CDR2 FYNNEI. The CDR3 is 14 amino acids. V was shortened by 5 bases and J by 5 bases, with 15 bases between the two germline ends. Here the CDR3 DNA reads TGTGCCAGCAGTTCTACAGGGCAGGGGACTGAAGCTTTCTTT. Translation gives CASSSTGQGTEAFF.

This chain joins TRBV5-4 and TRBJ2-7, with D hard to call. The CDR3 is made up of 11 amino acids. V lost 0 bases to trimming and J lost 7 bases, with 5 bases between them. Germline CDR1 reads SGHNT; CDR2 reads YYREEE (reference sequence). The chain's CDR3 is CASSLDGEQYF. The DNA for the CDR3 is TGTGCCAGCAGCTTGGACGGTGAGCAGTACTTC.

As to this clone: Other DNA sequences from this sample encode an identical CDR3 as well. This rearrangement joins TRBV6-1 to TRBJ1-5, with 8 bases fitting TRBD1. The CDR3 has 16 amino acids. V was clipped by 1 base and J by 0 bases; unmatched bases: 2. Germline values: CDR1 MNHNS, CDR2 SASEGT. The CDR3 is CASSEGTGGSNQPQHF. The CDR3 nucleotides are TGTGCCAGCAGTGAAGGAACAGGGGGTAGCAATCAGCCCCAGCATTTT.

This chain connects TRBV9 to TRBJ1-1; no firm D call. CDR1 and CDR2 from the germline V gene are SGDLS and YYNGEE. The CDR3 is 15 residues long. V gave up 4 bases and J gave up 3 bases, with 16 bases separating them. The CDR3 region has the DNA TGTGCCAGCAGCCTGGACGGACTCTGGGACACTGAAGCTTTCTTT. Amino acids: CASSLDGLWDTEAFF.

This chain connects TRBV6-1 to TRBJ1-5, with D tentatively TRBD1 (6 bases). This CDR3 has 14 amino acids. The ends were cut back, 2 bases at V and 4 bases at J, with 9 bases in the middle. The germline CDR1 and CDR2 sequences are MNHNS and SASEGT. The CDR3 protein is CASSENRVNQPQHF. CDR3 DNA: TGTGCCAGCAGTGAAAACAGGGTTAATCAGCCCCAGCATTTT.

The rearrangement joins TRBV19 to TRBJ1-3; the D gene is possibly TRBD1 (6 bases). Looked up from germline, CDR1 is LNHDA and CDR2 is SQIVND (reference sequence). The CDR3 is made up of 17 amino acids. The germline V and J ends were trimmed by 3 bases and 1 base, with 16 bases remaining between them. The CDR3 protein is CASSIAPTGSSGNTIYF. The DNA of the CDR3 is TGTGCCAGTAGTATCGCCCCGACAGGCTCTTCTGGAAACACCATATATTTT.

This clone was recorded only once. The chain employs TRBV27 and TRBJ1-2, with D maybe TRBD1 (5 bases). The CDR3 runs to 13 residues. The V end was cut by 3 bases, the J end by 7 bases, with 12 bases between. Per the germline V gene, CDR1 is MNHEY and CDR2 is SMNVEV (reference sequence). CDR3 DNA sequence: TGTGCCAGCAGTTTTGAGGGGTACGGTGGCTACACCTTC. Amino acid sequence: CASSFEGYGGYTF.

This clone was seen just once. This chain connects TRBV6-5 to TRBJ2-1, with TRBD1 matching over 8 bases. After removal of 10 bases from V and 4 bases from J, the junction contained 3 bases not matched to a gene. The CDR3 contains 12 residues. In germline, CDR1 is MNHEY, CDR2 SVGAGI. The CDR3 bases are TGTGCCACTGGACAGGGTTACAATGAGCAGTTCTTC. Amino acid sequence: CATGQGYNEQFF.

V gene TRBV12-3 or TRBV12-4 combines with J gene TRBJ1-2; possible D gene TRBD1, 5 bases. Trimming removed 5 bases at V and 5 bases at J, with 12 bases between. CDR3 length equals 13 residues. This chain's CDR3 is CASSPTEKYGYTF. CDR3 in DNA: TGTGCCAGCAGTCCGACAGAAAAATATGGCTACACCTTC.